This entry lists 14 T cell receptor beta chains sequenced from one sample in a study of CD4 T cells in relation to SARS-CoV-2 and coronaviruses (dated by TCRdb to about 2021). The library came from the immunoSEQ multiplex PCR assay. Entries here come from immuneACCESS through TCRdb and include only in-frame sequences with V and J called. Some clones fail to appear in such tables; in the studies checked, an unresolved V gene covers under half of the shortfall, and the cause of the remainder is unknown. This sample has about 65,000 clones in its table, and around 87% of those were observed once. Together, the top ten hold roughly 1.6% of the sample. CD4+ T cells from unexposed donors were collected before the COVID-19 pandemic (2011-2018). What was sequenced was memory CD4+ T cells from PBMCs. This specimen's cell subset or site label, interpreted: memory (non-naive) CD4+ T cells. These receptors were taken from a human donor in good health.

The J gene is TRBJ1-3, the V gene TRBV21-1. TRBV21-1 is a listed pseudogene. The CDR3 is 16 amino acids. The CDR3 loop is CASSKEGYSSGNTIYF. Here the CDR3 DNA reads TGTGCCAGCAGCAAAGAGGGATATAGCTCTGGAAACACCATATATTTT.

V and J are TRBV7-9 and TRBJ2-2; perhaps TRBD1 as D (5 bases). The CDR3 has 17 residues. Trimming removed 1 base from V and 2 bases from J, with 14 bases in between. Germline loops: CDR1 SEHNR, CDR2 FQNEAQ (reference sequence). CDR3 protein: CASSLDQTGLNTGELFF. CDR3 sequence (DNA): TGTGCCAGCAGCTTAGACCAAACAGGCCTAAACACCGGGGAGCTGTTTTTT. Based on the CDR3 plus reference TRBV7-9 and TRBJ2-2, the full variable domain is DTGVSQNPRHKITKRGQNVTFRCDPISEHNRLYWYRQTLGQGPEFLTYFQNEAQLEKSRLLSDRFSAERPKGSFSTLEIQRTEQGDSAMYLCASSLDQTGLNTGELFFGEGSRLTVL.

The DNA of the CDR3 is TGTGCCAGCAGTCGAGGACAGGGCGGTGGCTACACCTTC. It is translated as CASSRGQGGGYTF. The rearrangement links TRBV28 to TRBJ1-2; 8 nucleotides agree with TRBD1. The germline V gene has CDR1 MDHEN and CDR2 SYDVKM. J was trimmed by 7 bases and V by 5 bases; bases with no gene match: 6. The CDR3 consists of 13 residues.

The chain links TRBV25-1 to TRBJ2-7; maybe TRBD2 (6 bases). With 2 bases removed from V and 2 bases from J, the gap between germline ends came to 19 bases. The CDR3 length is 17 residues. Germline CDR1 reads MGHDK; CDR2 reads SYGVNS. The CDR3 DNA sequence: TGTGCCAGCAGTGAACCCATCGGGACGGAGGGAACCTACGAGCAGTACTTC. This gives the protein CASSEPIGTEGTYEQYF.

The rearrangement links TRBV9 to TRBJ1-4; TRBD1 agrees at 10 bases. This CDR3 is 15 amino acids long. V was clipped by 3 bases and J by 8 bases; unmatched bases: 7. Germline-derived CDR1 and CDR2 are SGDLS and YYNGEE. The CDR3 DNA follows: TGTGCCAGCAGCGGGACAGGGGGTTCATGGGAAAAACTGTTTTTT. Residues: CASSGTGGSWEKLFF.

The chain recombines TRBV19 with TRBJ2-3; D is possibly TRBD1 or TRBD2 (6 bases each). Per germline, CDR1 LNHDA and CDR2 SQIVND (reference sequence). Deletions cut 7 bases from V and 1 base from J, with 12 bases between. This CDR3 has 14 residues. The CDR3: CASTGERGTDTQYF. The CDR3, as DNA: TGTGCCAGTACAGGGGAGCGGGGCACAGATACGCAGTATTTT. Together with reference TRBV19 and TRBJ2-3, the CDR3 gives the full variable domain: DGGITQSPKYLFRKEGQNVTLSCEQNLNHDAMYWYRQDPGQGLRLIYYSQIVNDFQKGDIAEGYSVSREKKESFPLTVTSAQKNPTAFYLCASTGERGTDTQYFGPGTRLTVL.

The chain uses TRBV7-2 and TRBJ1-3; D may be TRBD1 (6 bases). There are 15 residues in the CDR3. The V and J ends lost 1 base and 0 bases respectively, with 7 bases between them. Germline V gives CDR1 SGHTA, CDR2 FQGNSA. The CDR3 sequence: CASSLDRDSGNTIYF. CDR3 nucleotide sequence: TGTGCCAGCAGCTTAGACAGGGACTCTGGAAACACCATATATTTT.

V usage is TRBV28 and J usage is TRBJ1-1; D gene uncertain. Germline V gives CDR1 MDHEN, CDR2 SYDVKM. This CDR3 is built from 15 residues. The V gene lost 7 bases and the J gene lost 0 bases, with 15 bases spanning the gap. The chain's CDR3 is CASTHPDRLNTEAFF. The CDR3 DNA reads TGTGCCAGCACGCATCCCGACCGGTTGAACACTGAAGCTTTCTTT. The whole variable domain, filled in from reference TRBV28 and TRBJ1-1, reads DVKVTQSSRYLVKRTGEKVFLECVQDMDHENMFWYRQDPGLGLRLIYFSYDVKMKEKGDIPEGYSVSREKKERFSLILESASTNQTSMYLCASTHPDRLNTEAFFGQGTRLTVV.

The chain recombines TRBV5-1 with TRBJ2-7; D may be TRBD1 (6 bases). The CDR3 runs to 15 residues. Germline CDR1 reads SGHRS; CDR2 reads YFSETQ. V was shortened by 4 bases and J by 0 bases, with 14 bases between the two germline ends. CDR3 DNA sequence: TGCGCCAGCAGCGTAGGACAGTACCTCTCCTACGAGCAGTACTTC. This sequence encodes CASSVGQYLSYEQYF.

This sequence joins TRBV10-3 and TRBJ2-5; 13 bases are a match to TRBD2. This CDR3 is 14 amino acids long. Germline loops: CDR1 ENHRY, CDR2 SYGVKD. V was pared by 7 bases and J by 5 bases, with 4 bases of the junction left unmatched. The CDR3 sequence is CAIKEGLAGETQYF. The CDR3 DNA reads TGTGCCATCAAAGAGGGACTAGCGGGGGAGACCCAGTACTTC.

The chain links TRBV30 to TRBJ2-7; 9 bases are shared with TRBD2. The V gene end was trimmed by 4 bases and the J gene end by 3 bases; junction bases not matched to a gene: 7. Germline lookup yields CDR1 GTSNPN and CDR2 SVGIG (reference sequence). CDR3 length: 14 residues. The CDR3: CAWKRASGVYEQYF. The CDR3 DNA is TGTGCCTGGAAAAGGGCTAGCGGGGTCTACGAGCAGTACTTC. The full variable domain, with the rest looked up from reference TRBV30 and TRBJ2-7, is SQTIHQWPATLVQPVGSPLSLECTVEGTSNPNLYWYRQAAGRGLQLLFYSVGIGQISSEVPQNLSASRPQDRQFILSSKKLLLSDSGFYLCAWKRASGVYEQYFGPGTRLTVT.

There are a few counts of this clone. The V call is TRBV7-3, the J call TRBJ2-1; no clear D. There are 13 residues in the CDR3. Germline V CDR1 and CDR2: SGHTA, FQGTGA. V lost 2 bases to trimming and J lost 7 bases, with 9 bases between them. CDR3 nucleotides: TGTGCCAGCAGCTTATCCCAAACTAATGAGCAGTTCTTC. It yields the protein CASSLSQTNEQFF.

V usage is TRBV28 and J usage is TRBJ2-7; TRBD2 is a possible D gene (6 bases). The CDR3 covers 15 residues. Germline CDR1 and CDR2: MDHEN and SYDVKM. Trimming took off 5 bases at V and 4 bases at J, with 18 bases between the two ends. The CDR3 reads CASSLRDSVTYEQYF. The DNA for the CDR3 is TGTGCCAGCAGTCTCCGGGACTCCGTGACGTACGAGCAGTACTTC.

The V call is TRBV7-9, the J call TRBJ2-2, with TRBD1 matching over 7 bases. The CDR3 runs 11 residues. The V gene's germline CDR1 is SEHNR and CDR2 FQNEAQ (reference sequence). V trimming: 5 bases; J trimming: 14 bases; junction bases outside the gene matches: 5. CDR3 DNA sequence: TGTGCCAGCAGCCGGACAGGCCCCCTGTTTTTT. Protein: CASSRTGPLFF.